One sample yielded the 10 T cell receptor beta chains listed below, sequenced in a study of regulatory T cells in long-lasting Graves disease. Investigators prepared the TCR beta libraries by applying iRepertoire HTBI primers and Arm-PCR of CDR3 regions. TCRdb re-analysed the multiplex PCR reads in MiXCR, keeping a single row per CDR3 protein. Of around 500,000 distinct CDR3 sequences in the sample, more than 10% were seen once. Time point reported: newly diagnosed GD, antithyroid drugs for less than 3 months. The TCR library was prepared using RNA isolated from PBMCs. This same sample was also part of a study on T cells in Graves' hyperthyroidism and ophthalmopathy.

The sequencing used peripheral blood mononuclear cells (PBMCs), collected at new diagnosis, from a patient treated with antithyroid drugs. The receptors come from a woman aged 25-40 years with Graves disease.

This clonotype was seen at least ten times. The CDR3 DNA is TGTGCCAGCAGTTACAGTTGGGGAGACTACACCTTC. Its protein is CASSYSWGDYTF. J is TRBJ1-2 and V is TRBV12-3 or TRBV12-4; D call uncertain. The CDR3 spans 12 residues. V lost 4 bases, J lost 10 bases, and 13 bases lay in between.

This clonotype was recorded at least ten times. The chain links TRBV2 to TRBJ1-6; the match to TRBD1 covers 9 bases. From germline, CDR1 is SNHLY and CDR2 FYNNEI. The V gene end was trimmed by 6 bases and the J gene end by 10 bases; junction bases not matched to a gene: 13. The CDR3 is made up of 16 amino acids. The CDR3 DNA sequence: TGTGCCAGCAGCCTAAAACAGGGGGCGTTTGGGTCACCCCTCCACTTT. Its translation: CASSLKQGAFGSPLHF.

This clonotype was counted at least ten times. The rearrangement links TRBV2 to TRBJ2-7; D tentatively fits TRBD1 or TRBD2 (5 bases each). This CDR3 spans 12 amino acids. Trimming removed 6 bases from V and 0 bases from J, with 6 bases in between. The V gene's germline CDR1 is SNHLY and CDR2 FYNNEI. CDR3 protein: CASRGDSYEQYF. The DNA for the CDR3 is TGTGCCAGCAGGGGGGACTCCTACGAGCAGTACTTC. Combining the CDR3 with reference TRBV2 and TRBJ2-7 gives the whole variable domain EPEVTQTPSHQVTQMGQEVILRCVPISNHLYFYWYRQILGQKVEFLVSFYNNEISEKSEIFDDQFSVERPDGSNFTLKIRSTKLEDSAMYFCASRGDSYEQYFGPGTRLTVT.

This sequence joins TRBV10-2 and TRBJ2-2; D is perhaps TRBD2 (5 bases). Germline V gene lookup returns CDR1 WSHSY and CDR2 SAAADI. CDR3 length equals 15 residues. The V gene lost 7 bases and the J gene lost 3 bases, with 15 bases spanning the gap. The CDR3 coding sequence is TGCGCCAGCATTCGGGCCGGCGGGTACACCGGGGAGCTGTTTTTT. Translating it yields CASIRAGGYTGELFF.

The sample holds many counts of this clonotype. The rearrangement links TRBV11-2 to TRBJ2-1; 7 nucleotides line up with TRBD1. The germline V gene encodes CDR1 SGHAT and CDR2 FQNNGV. The CDR3 contains 13 residues. Trimming cost V 6 bases and J 6 bases; bases outside gene matches: 5. CDR3 loop: CASRRDSSNEQFF. CDR3 DNA sequence: TGTGCCAGCAGACGGGACAGCTCCAATGAGCAGTTCTTC.

In its sample, this clonotype was seen many times. The rearrangement joins TRBV4-3 to TRBJ2-3; TRBD2 agrees at 10 bases. The germline gives CDR1 LGHNA, CDR2 YSLEER. The length of the CDR3 is 16 residues. V shed 0 bases and J 5 bases; nucleotides not matched to a gene: 5. Here the CDR3 DNA reads TGCGCCAGCAGCCAAGAACCAGCGGGAGGGCAAGATACGCAGTATTTT. Translating gives CASSQEPAGGQDTQYF.

This chain links TRBV7-3 with TRBJ2-7, with D perhaps TRBD2 (6 bases). This CDR3 is 13 amino acids long. V was clipped by 4 bases and J by 5 bases, with 12 bases between them. CDR1 and CDR2 from the germline V gene are SGHTA and FQGTGA. CDR3 nucleotide sequence: TGTGCCAGCAGCTATGGGGGAGGCAACGAGCAGTACTTC. Translation gives CASSYGGGNEQYF.

This clonotype came up many times. The chain combines TRBV20-1 with TRBJ2-1; TRBD2 aligns across 8 bases. Germline V gives CDR1 DFQATT, CDR2 SNEGSKA (reference sequence). The CDR3 loop spans 13 amino acids. Unmatched junction bases numbered 9, after V lost 2 bases and J lost 12 bases. The CDR3 sequence is CSARQSGGRGQFF. The DNA for the CDR3 is TGCAGTGCTAGACAGAGCGGGGGAAGGGGGCAGTTCTTC.

This clonotype has at least ten counts. The chain uses TRBV2 and TRBJ1-6, with D unclear. Trimming stripped 6 bases from V and 7 bases from J, with 7 bases between. This CDR3 has 12 residues. Germline V gene data show CDR1 as SNHLY and CDR2 as FYNNEI. This CDR3 is CASRVENSPLHF. CDR3 in DNA: TGTGCCAGCAGGGTTGAAAATTCACCCCTCCACTTT.

This chain uses TRBV7-2 with TRBJ1-3; D is unresolved. The germline V gene has CDR1 SGHTA and CDR2 FQGNSA. Trimming left V 2 bases short and J 1 base short, with 12 bases between. This CDR3 is built from 16 residues. CDR3 in DNA: TGTGCCAGCAGCTTATTTTATGGAGGGTCTGGAAACACCATATATTTT. Its protein is CASSLFYGGSGNTIYF.